A selection of T cell receptor beta chains follows, all from one sample in a study of cytomegalovirus exposure and HLA in healthy donors. Only in-frame clones appear in the TCRdb table, and some are missing; sequencing was by immunoSEQ multiplex PCR. The repertoire holds 100,000 or so clones, with 60% to 75% as singletons. Sequencing was performed on PBMCs. These receptors were obtained from a man aged 35-49 years in good health and CMV-seropositive. The CDR3 runs from the conserved cysteine through the conserved F or W. A D gene is named only where the DNA matches it firmly. A clone size is listed for some rows: how often the clone was seen (once, few, many), or a class if it is expanded.

j_call,cdr3_length,v_call,clone_size,d_call,cdr3_aa,cdr3_nt
TRBJ1-4,13,TRBV2,.,.,CASSGQEGEKLFF,TGTGCCAGCAGCGGGCAGGAGGGCGAAAAACTGTTTTTT
TRBJ2-1,16,TRBV19,.,TRBD2,CASSKGLAGVYNEQFF,TGTGCCAGTAGTAAGGGGCTAGCGGGAGTCTACAATGAGCAGTTCTTC
TRBJ2-7,12,TRBV28,once,.,CASDSASYEQYF,TGTGCTTCGGACAGTGCCAGCTACGAGCAGTACTTC
TRBJ1-1,13,TRBV7-2,.,.,CASSPRVNTEAFF,TGTGCCAGCAGCCCACGGGTGAACACTGAAGCTTTCTTT
TRBJ2-5,14,TRBV5-1,.,.,CASRPEEVGETQYF,TGCGCCAGCAGGCCCGAGGAGGTAGGGGAGACCCAGTACTTC
TRBJ1-1,13,TRBV19,once,.,CASSSQVNTEAFF,TGTGCCAGTAGTAGCCAGGTGAACACTGAAGCTTTCTTT
TRBJ1-5,13,TRBV9,few,.,CASSATDNQPQHF,TGTGCCAGCAGCGCGACAGACAATCAGCCCCAGCATTTT
TRBJ1-1,16,TRBV18,.,.,CASSPSGATVNTEAFF,TGTGCCAGCTCACCCTCAGGAGCGACAGTGAACACTGAAGCTTTCTTT
TRBJ1-5,14,TRBV11-2,.,.,CASSLGEGTQPQHF,TGTGCCAGCAGCTTAGGGGAGGGAACTCAGCCCCAGCATTTT
TRBJ1-2,15,TRBV5-4,.,.,CASSLVQGAGYGYTF,TGTGCCAGCAGCTTGGTCCAGGGTGCTGGCTATGGCTACACCTTC
TRBJ2-3,13,TRBV30,.,.,CAWSVGGTDTQYF,TGTGCCTGGAGTGTAGGGGGAACAGATACGCAGTATTTT
TRBJ1-1,18,TRBV18,.,.,CASSPIIPGLGMNTEAFF,TGTGCCAGCTCACCTATAATTCCGGGTCTCGGGATGAACACTGAAGCTTTCTTT
TRBJ2-3,17,TRBV27,.,TRBD1,CASSLSYRQGAPRAQYF,TGTGCCAGCAGTTTATCTTATCGGCAGGGGGCTCCTAGGGCGCAGTATTTT
TRBJ2-7,16,TRBV7-2,.,.,CASSLAKRVQTYEQYF,TGTGCCAGCAGCTTAGCGAAGCGGGTGCAGACCTACGAGCAGTACTTC
TRBJ1-2,12,TRBV28,.,.,CASSLGGYGYTF,TGTGCCAGCAGTTTAGGAGGGTATGGCTACACCTTC
TRBJ2-1,15,TRBV7-3,.,TRBD1,CASSRTGTGGNEQFF,TGTGCCAGCAGTCGAACTGGGACAGGGGGCAATGAGCAGTTCTTC
TRBJ1-1,13,TRBV19,few,TRBD1,CASEGRGTAEAFF,TGTGCCTCCGAGGGCAGGGGGACTGCTGAAGCTTTCTTT
TRBJ2-5,18,TRBV19,few,TRBD2,CASSSQFGLAGGGETQYF,TGTGCCAGTAGTTCCCAATTCGGACTAGCGGGAGGAGGGGAGACCCAGTACTTC
TRBJ1-1,14,TRBV6-6,.,.,CASSYPYYNTEAFF,TGTGCCAGCAGTTACCCTTACTATAACACTGAAGCTTTCTTT
TRBJ2-5,14,TRBV18,.,TRBD1,CASSPDRSQETQYF,TGTGCCAGCTCGCCGGACAGGAGCCAAGAGACCCAGTACTTC
TRBJ2-7,11,TRBV14,.,.,CASSQDYQQYF,TGTGCCAGCAGCCAAGACTACCAGCAGTACTTC
TRBJ2-7,14,TRBV28,.,TRBD2,CASSLSGISYEQYF,TGTGCCAGCAGTCTTAGCGGGATCTCCTACGAGCAGTACTTC
TRBJ2-7,15,TRBV28,.,.,CASSLVGQVVQEQYF,TGTGCCAGCAGTTTAGTGGGGCAGGTCGTCCAGGAGCAGTACTTC
TRBJ2-5,15,TRBV5-1,.,TRBD2,CASSLVSSGMETQYF,TGCGCCAGCAGCTTGGTGTCTAGCGGGATGGAGACCCAGTACTTC
TRBJ2-5,16,TRBV28,.,TRBD2,CASYETGLAGAETQYF,TGTGCCAGCTACGAAACTGGTCTAGCGGGAGCAGAGACCCAGTACTTC
TRBJ1-1,11,TRBV27,.,TRBD1,CASSPGTGAFF,TGTGCCAGCAGTCCCGGGACAGGAGCTTTCTTT
TRBJ1-1,15,TRBV19,.,TRBD1,CASRTDREKDTEAFF,TGTGCCAGTAGGACCGACAGGGAAAAGGACACTGAAGCTTTCTTT
TRBJ2-2,17,TRBV19,.,TRBD1,CASSIVGQIVNTGELFF,TGTGCCAGTAGTATAGTGGGACAGATCGTAAATACCGGGGAGCTGTTTTTT
TRBJ1-2,13,TRBV19,few,TRBD1,CATTNRGFEGYTF,TGTGCCACTACAAACAGGGGATTTGAGGGCTACACCTTC
TRBJ1-1,13,TRBV7-2,.,.,CASSLAEGAEAFF,TGTGCCAGCAGCTTAGCGGAGGGCGCTGAAGCTTTCTTT
TRBJ1-2,15,TRBV30,.,TRBD1,CAWMFHRGLNYGYTF,TGTGCCTGGATGTTTCATAGGGGGCTCAACTATGGCTACACCTTC
TRBJ1-1,15,TRBV28,.,TRBD1,CASSYTEQGRTEAFF,TGTGCCAGCAGTTACACGGAACAGGGGAGAACTGAAGCTTTCTTT
TRBJ1-2,15,TRBV4-1,few,.,CASSQDMEGHYGYTF,TGCGCCAGCAGCCAAGATATGGAGGGGCACTATGGCTACACCTTC
TRBJ2-7,13,TRBV7-3,.,TRBD1,CASSFVGDREQYF,TGTGCCAGCAGCTTCGTAGGGGACAGGGAGCAGTACTTC
TRBJ2-3,18,TRBV4-2,.,TRBD2,CASSQALAGSREADTQYF,TGTGCCAGCAGCCAGGCACTAGCGGGATCTCGAGAGGCAGATACGCAGTATTTT
TRBJ2-1,17,TRBV4-2,.,TRBD2,CASSQDELAGMRNEQFF,TGTGCCAGCAGCCAAGATGAACTAGCGGGGATGAGGAATGAGCAGTTCTTC
TRBJ1-1,13,TRBV29-1,few,.,CSVGGGERTEAFF,TGCAGCGTTGGGGGGGGAGAGAGGACTGAAGCTTTCTTT
TRBJ1-2,20,TRBV18,.,TRBD1,CASSPPTQYPGTGGNYGYTF,TGTGCCAGCTCACCGCCGACACAGTACCCCGGGACAGGGGGCAACTATGGCTACACCTTC
TRBJ1-1,14,TRBV13,.,.,CASSLGPGNTEAFF,TGTGCCAGCAGCTTAGGCCCAGGGAACACTGAAGCTTTCTTT
TRBJ2-5,15,TRBV27,.,TRBD1,CASSLSRTGQETQYF,TGTGCCAGCAGTTTATCCCGGACAGGACAAGAGACCCAGTACTTC
TRBJ2-5,16,TRBV4-1,.,TRBD1,CASSQSGGQGRETQYF,TGCGCCAGCAGCCAATCTGGAGGACAGGGTAGAGAGACCCAGTACTTC
TRBJ1-1,15,TRBV7-3,.,.,CASSLTGGVNTEAFF,TGTGCCAGCAGCTTAACGGGGGGAGTGAACACTGAAGCTTTCTTT
TRBJ1-2,12,TRBV6-1,few,.,CASSGQGIGYTF,TGTGCCAGCAGCGGGCAGGGGATCGGCTACACCTTC
TRBJ2-2,13,TRBV15,few,.,CATSRTDTRKLFF,TGTGCCACCAGCAGAACGGACACCAGGAAGCTGTTTTTT
TRBJ2-5,16,TRBV10-3,.,TRBD2,CAISAIRDYAQETQYF,TGTGCCATCAGTGCCATCCGGGACTACGCACAAGAGACCCAGTACTTC
TRBJ2-2,18,TRBV5-1,few,TRBD1,CASSLVQGARISTGELFF,TGCGCCAGCAGCTTGGTACAGGGGGCGCGAATATCCACCGGGGAGCTGTTTTTT
TRBJ1-4,15,TRBV4-1,few,.,CASSLIWPGGEKLFF,TGCGCCAGCAGTCTCATCTGGCCGGGGGGTGAAAAACTGTTTTTT
TRBJ2-1,17,TRBV5-1,few,TRBD2,CASSPEGLAGVWAQQFF,TGCGCCAGCAGCCCGGAAGGGCTAGCGGGAGTTTGGGCACAGCAGTTCTTC
TRBJ1-5,15,TRBV5-1,few,.,CASSLGGYSNQPQHF,TGCGCCAGCAGCTTGGGCGGTTATAGCAATCAGCCCCAGCATTTT
TRBJ1-1,13,TRBV5-4,.,.,CASSATGDAEAFF,TGTGCCAGCAGCGCCACAGGAGACGCTGAAGCTTTCTTT
TRBJ2-7,15,TRBV4-3,once,.,CASSQDDGGLYEQYF,TGCGCCAGCAGCCAAGATGACGGGGGTCTGTACGAGCAGTACTTC
TRBJ1-1,14,TRBV5-1,.,TRBD1,CASSSGTANTEAFF,TGCGCCAGCAGCTCCGGGACAGCCAACACTGAAGCTTTCTTT
TRBJ1-3,13,TRBV29-1,few,.,CSGLQGAGNTIYF,TGCAGCGGTTTACAGGGAGCTGGAAACACCATATATTTT
TRBJ2-5,13,TRBV27,once,TRBD2,CASSVAGIETQYF,TGTGCCAGCAGCGTAGCGGGAATAGAGACCCAGTACTTC
TRBJ2-2,14,TRBV9,few,.,CASTPPVNTGELFF,TGTGCCAGCACCCCCCCGGTTAACACCGGGGAGCTGTTTTTT